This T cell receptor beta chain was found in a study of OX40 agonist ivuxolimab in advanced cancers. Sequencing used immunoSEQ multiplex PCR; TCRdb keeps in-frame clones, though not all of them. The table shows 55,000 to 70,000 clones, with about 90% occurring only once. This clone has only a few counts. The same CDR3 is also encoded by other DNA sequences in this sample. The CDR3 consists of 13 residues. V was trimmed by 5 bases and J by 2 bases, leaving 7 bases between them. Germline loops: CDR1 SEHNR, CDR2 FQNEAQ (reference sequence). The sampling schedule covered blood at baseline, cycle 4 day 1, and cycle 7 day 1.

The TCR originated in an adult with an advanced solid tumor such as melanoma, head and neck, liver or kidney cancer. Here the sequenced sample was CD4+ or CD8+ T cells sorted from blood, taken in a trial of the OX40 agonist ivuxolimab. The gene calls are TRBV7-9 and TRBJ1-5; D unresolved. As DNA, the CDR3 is TGTGCCAGCAGCCGCGAAGGCAATCAGCCCCAGCATTTT. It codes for CASSREGNQPQHF.